These T cell receptor beta chains were read from a single sample in a study of shared clonotypes between healthy human individuals. Data came from immunoSEQ multiplex PCR; TCRdb stores just in-frame clones and leaves some out. The sample shows over 2,000,000 clones, 85% to 95% of them seen only once. The material sequenced was naive CD8+ T cells from PBMCs. The receptor set was obtained from a man younger than 30 in good health. Some clones in this sample may be carry-over from other donors' samples. CDR3s include the opening cysteine and the closing phenylalanine or tryptophan. Rows give clone size only sometimes, using once, few, many, or a class for an expanded clone.

>NA|TRBV7-6
CASSFGRGNTGELFF
>NA|TRBV4-1
CASSQMVATNTEAFF
>once|TRBV5-4
CASSLAGGLVDEQFF
>few|TRBV9
CASSVGDGPYEQYF
>once|TRBV7-8
CASSLSPLRGNTIYF
>NA|TRBV18
CASSPTRSTGYPNQPQHF
>NA|TRBV28
CASSLRGRASDTQYF
>NA|TRBV5-1
CASSFRDIYNEQFF
>NA|TRBV4-1
CASSQDPGTVNNSYEQYF
>NA|TRBV7-2
CASSWAGTSGRTFTDTQYF
>NA|TRBV29-1
CSVSGTLVETQYF
>NA|TRBV9
CASSKQGLNEKLFF
>NA|TRBV28
CASSSRQGVSSYEQYF
>NA|TRBV7-9
CASSTTRYRSYEQYF
>NA|TRBV6-1
CASLLGRSYEQYF
>NA|TRBV7-8
CASSLRRAGELFF
>NA|TRBV27
CASSSLLADTQYF
>NA|TRBV30
CAWSDVPGEFYGYTF